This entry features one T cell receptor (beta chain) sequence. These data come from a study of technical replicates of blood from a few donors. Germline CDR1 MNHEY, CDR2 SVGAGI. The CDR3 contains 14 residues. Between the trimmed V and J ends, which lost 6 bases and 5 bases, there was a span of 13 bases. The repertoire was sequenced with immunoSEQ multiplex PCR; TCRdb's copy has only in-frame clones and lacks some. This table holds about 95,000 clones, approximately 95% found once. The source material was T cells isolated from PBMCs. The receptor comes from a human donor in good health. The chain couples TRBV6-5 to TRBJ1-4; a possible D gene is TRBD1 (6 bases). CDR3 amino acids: CASRDTGWNEKLFF. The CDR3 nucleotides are TGTGCCAGCAGAGATACAGGGTGGAATGAAAAACTGTTTTTT.